A selection of T cell receptor beta chains follows, all from one sample in a study of CD8 T cells in ankylosing spondylitis. TCRdb called the 5' RACE reads again in MiXCR, with one record for every CDR3 protein. The sample has about 460,000 distinct CDR3 sequences, approximately 5% seen once. Sequencing was carried out using blood, either unsorted or a sorted T cell fraction (not recorded which). These TCRs come from a male donor with ankylosing spondylitis. Both conserved end residues are part of each CDR3. The order of the fields is J gene, CDR3 length, V gene, D gene, clone size, CDR3 protein, CDR3 DNA. A D gene is named only where the DNA matches it firmly. Expanded clones get a size class; other rows say once, few or many, or leave the size out.

J: TRBJ1-1; length: 15; V: TRBV23-1; D: TRBD1; size: -; CDR3: CATLVPDRGGTEAFF; DNA: TGCGCCACATTAGTGCCGGACAGGGGAGGAACTGAAGCTTTCTTT
J: TRBJ2-1; length: 13; V: TRBV12-5; D: -; size: -; CDR3: CASGQGRLDEQFF; DNA: TGTGCTAGTGGCCAAGGGAGGTTGGATGAGCAGTTCTTC
J: TRBJ1-2; length: 14; V: TRBV5-1; D: -; size: many; CDR3: CASSLAIYNDGYTF; DNA: TGCGCCAGCAGCTTGGCCATTTACAACGATGGCTACACCTTC
J: TRBJ2-5; length: 14; V: TRBV5-1; D: TRBD2; size: many; CDR3: CASSLRGRGETQYF; DNA: TGCGCCAGCAGCTTGAGAGGGAGGGGAGAGACCCAGTACTTC
J: TRBJ2-7; length: 16; V: TRBV28; D: TRBD1; size: many; CDR3: CASSEAIPGQGYEQYF; DNA: TGTGCCAGCAGCGAAGCCATTCCGGGACAGGGCTACGAGCAGTACTTC
J: TRBJ1-1; length: 16; V: TRBV6-5; D: -; size: many; CDR3: CASTYYLAGGTTEAFF; DNA: TGTGCCAGCACTTACTACCTGGCGGGGGGGACCACTGAAGCTTTCTTT
J: TRBJ1-5; length: 14; V: TRBV28; D: -; size: many; CDR3: CASTSEWGHQPQHF; DNA: TGTGCCAGCACCTCGGAGTGGGGGCATCAGCCCCAGCATTTT
J: TRBJ2-7; length: 14; V: TRBV5-1; D: TRBD1; size: many; CDR3: CASSFGTESYEQYF; DNA: TGCGCCAGCAGCTTCGGGACAGAGTCCTACGAGCAGTACTTC
J: TRBJ1-6; length: 14; V: TRBV6-2/TRBV6-3; D: TRBD1; size: many; CDR3: CASIPQGTNSPLHF; DNA: TGTGCCAGCATCCCACAGGGGACAAATTCACCCCTCCACTTT
J: TRBJ2-7; length: 16; V: TRBV12-3/TRBV12-4; D: TRBD1; size: many; CDR3: CASSSGGGTGAYEQYF; DNA: TGTGCCAGCAGTTCCGGAGGGGGGACAGGGGCCTACGAGCAGTACTTC
J: TRBJ2-3; length: 14; V: TRBV5-1; D: -; size: many; CDR3: CASSADRNTDTQYF; DNA: TGCGCCAGCAGCGCCGACAGGAACACAGATACGCAGTATTTT
J: TRBJ2-1; length: 19; V: TRBV14; D: TRBD2; size: many; CDR3: CASSHPSWTSGGKFYEQFF; DNA: TGTGCCAGCAGCCACCCATCCTGGACTAGCGGGGGGAAGTTCTACGAGCAGTTCTTC
J: TRBJ1-3; length: 12; V: TRBV6-5; D: -; size: many; CDR3: CASKASGNTIYF; DNA: TGTGCCAGCAAGGCCTCTGGAAACACCATATATTTT
J: TRBJ2-7; length: 13; V: TRBV12-3/TRBV12-4; D: TRBD1; size: many; CDR3: CASSRQGAIEQYF; DNA: TGTGCCAGCAGTAGACAGGGGGCGATCGAGCAGTACTTC
J: TRBJ2-7; length: 14; V: TRBV10-3; D: -; size: many; CDR3: CAISESGATYEQYF; DNA: TGTGCCATCAGTGAGTCTGGAGCGACCTACGAGCAGTACTTC
J: TRBJ2-7; length: 11; V: TRBV10-2; D: -; size: many; CDR3: CASSPYHEQYF; DNA: TGCGCCAGCAGTCCCTACCACGAGCAGTACTTC
J: TRBJ1-1; length: 14; V: TRBV12-3/TRBV12-4; D: TRBD1; size: many; CDR3: CASRVGTGRTEAFF; DNA: TGTGCCAGCAGAGTAGGGACAGGGAGAACTGAAGCTTTCTTT
J: TRBJ2-7; length: 11; V: TRBV4-2; D: -; size: many; CDR3: CASSQGNEQYF; DNA: TGTGCCAGCAGCCAAGGGAACGAGCAGTACTTC
J: TRBJ2-7; length: 13; V: TRBV29-1; D: -; size: many; CDR3: CSVIDQPTYEQYF; DNA: TGCAGCGTGATAGACCAGCCCACCTACGAGCAGTACTTC
J: TRBJ1-1; length: 15; V: TRBV6-1; D: TRBD1; size: many; CDR3: CASSTTGTTNTEAFF; DNA: TGTGCCAGCAGTACGACAGGGACAACGAACACTGAAGCTTTCTTT
J: TRBJ2-1; length: 12; V: TRBV9; D: -; size: many; CDR3: CSWGRRPNEQFF; DNA: TGTTCTTGGGGGCGGCGGCCCAATGAGCAGTTCTTC
J: TRBJ1-6; length: 14; V: TRBV6-1; D: -; size: -; CDR3: CASNSRGPRSPLHF; DNA: TGTGCCAGCAACTCGCGGGGTCCCCGATCACCCCTCCACTTT
J: TRBJ2-3; length: 15; V: TRBV7-9; D: TRBD2; size: many; CDR3: CASSIGLVGTDTQYF; DNA: TGTGCCAGCAGCATCGGACTAGTCGGCACAGATACGCAGTATTTT
J: TRBJ2-3; length: 15; V: TRBV6-5; D: -; size: many; CDR3: CASSYYRRTEDTQYF; DNA: TGTGCCAGCAGTTACTACCGTAGGACGGAAGATACGCAGTATTTT
J: TRBJ2-7; length: 14; V: TRBV20-1; D: TRBD2; size: many; CDR3: CSALSGRAWYEQYF; DNA: TGCAGTGCTCTTAGCGGGAGGGCCTGGTACGAGCAGTACTTC
J: TRBJ1-2; length: 12; V: TRBV20-1; D: -; size: many; CDR3: CSASLTSKGYTF; DNA: TGCAGTGCTAGCCTGACGTCGAAGGGCTACACCTTC
J: TRBJ1-1; length: 14; V: TRBV20-1; D: -; size: many; CDR3: CSARDPGGDTEAFF; DNA: TGCAGTGCTAGAGATCCGGGTGGAGACACTGAAGCTTTCTTT
J: TRBJ1-3; length: 16; V: TRBV4-3; D: -; size: many; CDR3: CASSQGYSQGGNTIYF; DNA: TGCGCCAGCAGCCAAGGCTACAGTCAAGGGGGAAACACCATATATTTT
J: TRBJ1-5; length: 15; V: TRBV20-1; D: -; size: few; CDR3: CSAPKSGASNQPQHF; DNA: TGCAGTGCCCCCAAGTCGGGAGCTAGCAATCAGCCCCAGCATTTT